This is a list of T cell receptor beta chains from one sample in a study of cytomegalovirus exposure and HLA in healthy donors. Sequencing used immunoSEQ multiplex PCR; TCRdb keeps in-frame clones, though not all of them. The table includes 150,000 to 200,000 clones, around 79% detected once. Source material: PBMCs. Receptor source: a woman aged 45-59 years in good health and CMV-seronegative. The CDR3 runs from the conserved cysteine through the conserved F or W. A D gene is named only where the DNA matches it firmly. Some rows mark clone size as missing; the rest say once, few, many or name a class of expanded clone.

CDR3nt: TGTGCCAGCAGCTTCCCACAGGGGAACACTGAAGCTTTCTTT
CDR3aa: CASSFPQGNTEAFF
d_gene: .
abundance: many
j_gene: TRBJ1-1
v_gene: TRBV5-6

CDR3nt: TGTGCCAGCAGTTTATCGGGTGGAGGGGGCAGTACTGAAGCTTTCTTT
CDR3aa: CASSLSGGGGSTEAFF
d_gene: TRBD1
abundance: .
j_gene: TRBJ1-1
v_gene: TRBV27

CDR3nt: TGTGCCAGTAGTAGAACCGGGACAGGAGTCGGGGAGCTGTTTTTT
CDR3aa: CASSRTGTGVGELFF
d_gene: TRBD1
abundance: .
j_gene: TRBJ2-2
v_gene: TRBV19

CDR3nt: TGTGCCAGCCGAGCGGGGGGTAGCAATCAGCCCCAGCATTTT
CDR3aa: CASRAGGSNQPQHF
d_gene: .
abundance: .
j_gene: TRBJ1-5
v_gene: TRBV6-5

CDR3nt: TGTGCCAGCAGTCGCCAAGGAGGGGGCCGTCAGCCCCAGCATTTT
CDR3aa: CASSRQGGGRQPQHF
d_gene: TRBD1
abundance: once
j_gene: TRBJ1-5
v_gene: TRBV6-6

CDR3nt: TGTGCCAGCAGTTCCAGGGGACAGGGGAACTATGGCTACACCTTC
CDR3aa: CASSSRGQGNYGYTF
d_gene: TRBD1
abundance: .
j_gene: TRBJ1-2
v_gene: TRBV6-1

CDR3nt: TGTGCCAGCACACCGGTACAGGGGGAATACGAGCAGTACTTC
CDR3aa: CASTPVQGEYEQYF
d_gene: .
abundance: .
j_gene: TRBJ2-7
v_gene: TRBV21-1

CDR3nt: TGTGCCAGCAGTCAAGCGGGAGTAATCCAAGAGACCCAGTACTTC
CDR3aa: CASSQAGVIQETQYF
d_gene: TRBD2
abundance: .
j_gene: TRBJ2-5
v_gene: TRBV2

CDR3nt: TGTGCCAGCAGTTCATATAAGGGGCAAGAGACCCAGTACTTC
CDR3aa: CASSSYKGQETQYF
d_gene: .
abundance: .
j_gene: TRBJ2-5
v_gene: TRBV27

CDR3nt: TGTGCCAGCAGCCAGGACAGTATTAGCGGCTACACCTTC
CDR3aa: CASSQDSISGYTF
d_gene: .
abundance: .
j_gene: TRBJ1-2
v_gene: TRBV7-9

CDR3nt: TGTGCCAGCAGCGTAGATCAGGGCTACGAGCAGTACTTC
CDR3aa: CASSVDQGYEQYF
d_gene: .
abundance: .
j_gene: TRBJ2-7
v_gene: TRBV9

CDR3nt: TGTGCCAGCAGCGACACGACAGGAAATAATTCACCCCTCCACTTT
CDR3aa: CASSDTTGNNSPLHF
d_gene: .
abundance: .
j_gene: TRBJ1-6
v_gene: TRBV6-1

CDR3nt: TGTGCCAGCAGTCGGGTCCGGGGGCCCCAGCATTTT
CDR3aa: CASSRVRGPQHF
d_gene: .
abundance: .
j_gene: TRBJ1-5
v_gene: TRBV27

CDR3nt: TGTGCCAGCAGTGGCCCCGGGACAGCCACAGATACGCAGTATTTT
CDR3aa: CASSGPGTATDTQYF
d_gene: TRBD1
abundance: once
j_gene: TRBJ2-3
v_gene: TRBV9

CDR3nt: TGTGCCAGCAGCGGAAAATTGGGTGGGCAGATATTACCAGATGGCTACACCTTC
CDR3aa: CASSGKLGGQILPDGYTF
d_gene: .
abundance: .
j_gene: TRBJ1-2
v_gene: TRBV14

CDR3nt: TGTGCCAGCAGCTCAATCGGACAGGGGGCTATCAATGAGCAGTTCTTC
CDR3aa: CASSSIGQGAINEQFF
d_gene: TRBD1
abundance: .
j_gene: TRBJ2-1
v_gene: TRBV9

CDR3nt: TGTGCCAGCAGCGCCCCTTCAGATACGCAGTATTTT
CDR3aa: CASSAPSDTQYF
d_gene: .
abundance: .
j_gene: TRBJ2-3
v_gene: TRBV9

CDR3nt: TGTGCCAGCAGCTCAATGGGACAGGGTAAGGTTTACGAGCAGTACTTC
CDR3aa: CASSSMGQGKVYEQYF
d_gene: TRBD1
abundance: .
j_gene: TRBJ2-7
v_gene: TRBV7-9

CDR3nt: TGTGCCAGTAGTATAATGGACAGGGGGCGCGGGAATCAGCCCCAGCATTTT
CDR3aa: CASSIMDRGRGNQPQHF
d_gene: TRBD1
abundance: .
j_gene: TRBJ1-5
v_gene: TRBV19

CDR3nt: TGTGCCAGCAGCTTACAGGGTGGGGATACGCAGTATTTT
CDR3aa: CASSLQGGDTQYF
d_gene: .
abundance: .
j_gene: TRBJ2-3
v_gene: TRBV7-2

CDR3nt: TGTGCCAGCAGCTTAGTAACAGGGCCGAACACTGAAGCTTTCTTT
CDR3aa: CASSLVTGPNTEAFF
d_gene: .
abundance: .
j_gene: TRBJ1-1
v_gene: TRBV7-9

CDR3nt: TGTGCCAGCATCCCATCGCCGGGGTTTTGCAATCAGCCCCAGCATTTT
CDR3aa: CASIPSPGFCNQPQHF
d_gene: .
abundance: .
j_gene: TRBJ1-5
v_gene: TRBV11-3

CDR3nt: TGCGCCAGCAGCCCTCCAATAGGGGGTGGCACTGAAGCTTTCTTT
CDR3aa: CASSPPIGGGTEAFF
d_gene: .
abundance: .
j_gene: TRBJ1-1
v_gene: TRBV4-3

CDR3nt: TGTGCCAGCAGTTGGGGGGAAAAGTTTGGCTACACCTTC
CDR3aa: CASSWGEKFGYTF
d_gene: .
abundance: .
j_gene: TRBJ1-2
v_gene: TRBV7-9

CDR3nt: TGTGCCAGCCGTGCGTCCTACGAGCAGTACTTC
CDR3aa: CASRASYEQYF
d_gene: .
abundance: .
j_gene: TRBJ2-7
v_gene: TRBV25-1

CDR3nt: TGTGCCAGCAGCGTAGAAACAGCGGGGAGCCCCGGGGAGCTGTTTTTT
CDR3aa: CASSVETAGSPGELFF
d_gene: TRBD2
abundance: .
j_gene: TRBJ2-2
v_gene: TRBV9

CDR3nt: TGTGCCAGCAGACGTACCGGGACAGGGGGCCACAATGAGCAGTTCTTC
CDR3aa: CASRRTGTGGHNEQFF
d_gene: TRBD1
abundance: once
j_gene: TRBJ2-1
v_gene: TRBV28

CDR3nt: TGTGCCAGCAGCCCGTACGGGACTAGCGGGAGCTCCTACAATGAGCAGTTCTTC
CDR3aa: CASSPYGTSGSSYNEQFF
d_gene: TRBD2
abundance: .
j_gene: TRBJ2-1
v_gene: TRBV7-2

CDR3nt: TGTGCCAGCAGCGTATTGCGGGCCGGGGAGCTGTTTTTT
CDR3aa: CASSVLRAGELFF
d_gene: .
abundance: .
j_gene: TRBJ2-2
v_gene: TRBV9

CDR3nt: TGTGCCAGCAGCCTTTCGGAGGCGGGGCCGAACGAGCAGTACTTC
CDR3aa: CASSLSEAGPNEQYF
d_gene: .
abundance: .
j_gene: TRBJ2-7
v_gene: TRBV7-2

CDR3nt: TGTGCCAGCAGAGAGGACACCGCCTACGAGCAGTACTTC
CDR3aa: CASREDTAYEQYF
d_gene: .
abundance: .
j_gene: TRBJ2-7
v_gene: TRBV2